The 11 T cell receptor beta chains reported below all come from one sample, sequenced in a study of a mutant IDH1 vaccine in newly diagnosed glioma. Time point described: baseline, week 1 (first vaccination visit). Treatment specified: pre-vaccination baseline after standard-of-care therapy. The data were produced by immunoSEQ multiplex PCR, yet TCRdb's version contains in-frame clones alone and is incomplete. The table records under 65,000 clones, roughly 80% of them present only once. Sample: PBMCs, taken from a glioma patient treated with radiotherapy, temozolomide or both. Receptor source: a man between 18 and 35 years old with glioma.

V is TRBV7-9 and J is TRBJ1-2, with unresolved D. This CDR3 has 14 amino acids. Deletions cut 4 bases from V and 4 bases from J, with 13 bases between. Germline-derived CDR1 and CDR2 are SEHNR and FQNEAQ (reference sequence). Here the CDR3 DNA reads TGTGCCAGCAGCTCCGCCGTGAGCCTCTATGGCTACACCTTC. Translating it yields CASSSAVSLYGYTF.

The rearrangement links TRBV15 to TRBJ1-4; 8 bases agree with TRBD1. This CDR3 is built from 15 residues. Germline V gene lookup returns CDR1 LNHNV and CDR2 YYDKDF (reference sequence). The J segment lost 7 bases and the V segment lost 3 bases, leaving 7 bases of the junction unmatched. CDR3 residues: CATSSDRGRSEKLFF. Written as DNA, the CDR3 is TGTGCCACCAGCAGCGACAGGGGTAGGAGTGAAAAACTGTTTTTT.

The rearrangement uses TRBV7-9 and TRBJ1-1; TRBD1 aligns across 7 bases. The CDR3 length is 17 residues. Germline V gives CDR1 SEHNR, CDR2 FQNEAQ (reference sequence). The junction had 13 bases not matched to a gene; V was cut back by 5 bases and J by 1 base. The CDR3 protein is CASSPSPGQMKNTEAFF. As DNA, the CDR3 is TGTGCCAGCAGCCCCAGCCCGGGACAGATGAAGAACACTGAAGCTTTCTTT.

The chain combines TRBV19 with TRBJ2-1, with D tentatively TRBD1 or TRBD2 (6 bases each). The CDR3 spans 16 residues. The germline V gene encodes CDR1 LNHDA and CDR2 SQIVND (reference sequence). V dropped 2 bases and J dropped 7 bases, with 18 bases sitting between them. Here the CDR3 reads CASSIRGARGGNEQFF. CDR3 DNA sequence: TGTGCCAGTAGTATAAGGGGGGCCCGTGGGGGTAATGAGCAGTTCTTC.

This clone was recorded once. This rearrangement joins TRBV7-9 to TRBJ2-7; possibly TRBD1 for D (6 bases). Trimming cost V 7 bases and J 6 bases, with 13 bases left between them. Germline V lookup: CDR1 SEHNR, CDR2 FQNEAQ (reference sequence). This CDR3 is 12 amino acids long. The CDR3 sequence is CASTPQGVEQYF. The CDR3 DNA is TGTGCCAGCACTCCACAGGGAGTCGAGCAGTACTTC.

The chain employs TRBV2 and TRBJ1-6; 7 nucleotides align to TRBD1. The junction had 9 bases not matched to a gene; V was cut back by 6 bases and J by 7 bases. Germline CDR1 reads SNHLY; CDR2 reads FYNNEI. This CDR3 is built from 15 residues. The CDR3 here is CASRGGINGNSPLHF. Written as DNA, the CDR3 is TGTGCCAGCAGAGGGGGCATAAATGGGAATTCACCCCTCCACTTT.

The chain recombines TRBV4-2 with TRBJ2-7, with D possibly TRBD1 on 5 matching bases. V shed 6 bases and J shed 5 bases, with 8 bases lying between them. The CDR3 is made up of 11 amino acids. Germline V gives CDR1 LGHNA, CDR2 YNFKEQ. The CDR3 is CASSLGDEQYF. The CDR3 DNA reads TGTGCCAGCAGTCTAGGGGACGAGCAGTACTTC.

The chain carries TRBV30 and TRBJ1-4, with TRBD1 identical over 8 bases. The V and J ends lost 3 bases and 8 bases, in that order; junction bases with no gene match: 8. The germline V gene encodes CDR1 GTSNPN and CDR2 SVGIG (reference sequence). This CDR3 region has 14 residues. Here the CDR3 reads CAWRLQGVREKLFF. The CDR3 DNA sequence: TGTGCCTGGAGATTACAGGGGGTTCGGGAAAAACTGTTTTTT. The variable domain in full, completed from reference TRBV30 and TRBJ1-4, reads SQTIHQWPATLVQPVGSPLSLECTVEGTSNPNLYWYRQAAGRGLQLLFYSVGIGQISSEVPQNLSASRPQDRQFILSSKKLLLSDSGFYLCAWRLQGVREKLFFGSGTQLSVL.

This chain links TRBV5-1 with TRBJ2-7; no clear D. With 0 bases removed from V and 2 bases from J, the gap between germline ends came to 6 bases. CDR3 size: 13 residues. CDR1 and CDR2 (germline): SGHRS, YFSETQ. The CDR3 spells CASSLGIPYEQYF. CDR3 nucleotides: TGCGCCAGCAGCTTGGGGATCCCCTACGAGCAGTACTTC.

This chain joins TRBV19 and TRBJ1-1, with no clear D. Germline CDR1 LNHDA, CDR2 SQIVND (reference sequence). The CDR3 has 14 residues. V gave up 3 bases and J gave up 4 bases, with 12 bases separating them. CDR3 region: CASSISSASTEAFF. The CDR3 DNA reads as TGTGCCAGTAGTATCAGTTCTGCGAGCACTGAAGCTTTCTTT. The whole variable domain, remainder taken from reference TRBV19 and TRBJ1-1, is DGGITQSPKYLFRKEGQNVTLSCEQNLNHDAMYWYRQDPGQGLRLIYYSQIVNDFQKGDIAEGYSVSREKKESFPLTVTSAQKNPTAFYLCASSISSASTEAFFGQGTRLTVV.

CDR3 loop: CASSLDSGGGYGYTF. CDR3 in DNA: TGCGCCAGCAGCTTGGACTCAGGGGGAGGCTATGGCTACACCTTC. The chain has TRBV5-1 and TRBJ1-2; TRBD1 agrees at 7 bases. Germline CDR1 SGHRS, CDR2 YFSETQ. This CDR3 region has 15 residues. After removal of 0 bases from V and 4 bases from J, the junction contained 6 bases not matched to a gene. The variable domain in full, with the rest retrieved from reference TRBV5-1 and TRBJ1-2, is KAGVTQTPRYLIKTRGQQVTLSCSPISGHRSVSWYQQTPGQGLQFLFEYFSETQRNKGNFPGRFSGRQFSNSRSEMNVSTLELGDSALYLCASSLDSGGGYGYTFGSGTRLTVV.